What follows are 3 T cell receptor beta chains derived from one specimen sequenced in a study of blood T cell repertoires in COVID-19. Method: immunoSEQ multiplex PCR; TCRdb's copy keeps in-frame clones and lacks some. This repertoire shows 310,000 or so clones, 85% to 90% found once; its top ten account for 3.5% to 4.5%. Input material: peripheral blood. These receptors all come from a woman aged 45-65 years with active or convalescent COVID-19.

The rearrangement joins TRBV18 to TRBJ2-7; a weak D match, TRBD1 (6 bases). This CDR3 comprises 15 residues. The V end lost 0 bases, the J end lost 4 bases, and 13 bases lay between the germline ends. CDR1 is KGHSH and CDR2 is LQKENI in the germline V gene. The CDR3 sequence: CASSPPGQGMYEQYF. CDR3 sequence (DNA): TGTGCCAGCTCACCACCGGGCCAGGGGATGTACGAGCAGTACTTC.

CDR3 amino acids: CASSSDPTTGVNYGYTF. CDR3 in DNA: TGCGCCAGCAGCTCAGATCCTACGACAGGGGTTAACTATGGCTACACCTTC. The chain couples TRBV5-1 to TRBJ1-2; TRBD1 aligns across 8 bases. Losses at the gene ends were 3 bases for V and 1 base for J; bases not matched to a gene: 11. In germline, CDR1 is SGHRS, CDR2 YFSETQ. The CDR3 is made up of 17 amino acids.

The rearrangement links TRBV27 to TRBJ2-5, with 11 bases lining up with TRBD2. V lost 6 bases and J lost 3; bases outside the gene matches: 18. Germline values: CDR1 MNHEY, CDR2 SMNVEV (reference sequence). The CDR3 extends over 19 amino acids. The CDR3 spells CASRRIAGGIITTKETQYF. The CDR3 DNA follows: TGTGCCAGCAGACGTATAGCGGGAGGGATCATTACGACAAAAGAGACCCAGTACTTC.